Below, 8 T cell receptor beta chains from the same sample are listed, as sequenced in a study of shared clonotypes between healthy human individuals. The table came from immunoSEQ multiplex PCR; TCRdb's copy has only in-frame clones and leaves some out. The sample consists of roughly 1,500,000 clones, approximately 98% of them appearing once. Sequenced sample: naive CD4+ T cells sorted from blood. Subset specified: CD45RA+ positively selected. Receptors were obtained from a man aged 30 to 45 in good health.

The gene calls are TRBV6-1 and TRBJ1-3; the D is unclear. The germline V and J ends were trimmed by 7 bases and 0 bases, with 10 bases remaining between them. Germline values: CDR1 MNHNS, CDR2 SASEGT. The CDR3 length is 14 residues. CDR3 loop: CASTDPSSGNTIYF. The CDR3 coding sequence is TGTGCCAGCACGGACCCGAGCTCTGGAAACACCATATATTTT.

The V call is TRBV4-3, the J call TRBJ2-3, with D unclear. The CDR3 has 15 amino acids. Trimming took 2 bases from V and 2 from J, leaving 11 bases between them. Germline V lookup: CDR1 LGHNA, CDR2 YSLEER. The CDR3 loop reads CASSQSPEITDTQYF. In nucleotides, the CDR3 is TGCGCCAGCAGCCAATCACCGGAGATCACAGATACGCAGTATTTT.

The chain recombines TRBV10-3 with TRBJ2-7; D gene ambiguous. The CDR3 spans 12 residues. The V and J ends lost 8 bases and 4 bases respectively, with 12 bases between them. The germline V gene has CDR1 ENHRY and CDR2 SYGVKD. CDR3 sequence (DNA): TGTGCCATCTCCCTCGACACATACGAGCAGTACTTC. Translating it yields CAISLDTYEQYF.

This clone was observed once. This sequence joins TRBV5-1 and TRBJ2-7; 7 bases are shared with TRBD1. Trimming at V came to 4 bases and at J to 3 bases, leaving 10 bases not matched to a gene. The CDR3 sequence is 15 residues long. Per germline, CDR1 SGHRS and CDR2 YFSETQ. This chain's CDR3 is CASSLIRTGDYEQYF. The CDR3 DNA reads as TGCGCCAGCAGCCTCATCCGGACAGGAGACTACGAGCAGTACTTC.

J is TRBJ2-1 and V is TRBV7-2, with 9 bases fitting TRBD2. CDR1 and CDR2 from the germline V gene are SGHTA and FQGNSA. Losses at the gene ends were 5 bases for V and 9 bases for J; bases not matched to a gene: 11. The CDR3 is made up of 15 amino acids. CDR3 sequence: CASSREGLAGSEQFF. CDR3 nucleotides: TGTGCCAGCAGCCGAGAGGGTCTAGCGGGAAGTGAGCAGTTCTTC. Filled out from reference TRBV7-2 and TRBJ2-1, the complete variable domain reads GAGVSQSPSNKVTEKGKDVELRCDPISGHTALYWYRQSLGQGLEFLIYFQGNSAPDKSGLPSDRFSAERTGGSVSTLTIQRTQQEDSAVYLCASSREGLAGSEQFFGPGTRLTVL.

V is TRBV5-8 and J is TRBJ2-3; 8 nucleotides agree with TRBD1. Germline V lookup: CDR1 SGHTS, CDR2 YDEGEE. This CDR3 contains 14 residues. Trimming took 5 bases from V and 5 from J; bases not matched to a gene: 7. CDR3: CASSSGGAGDTQYF. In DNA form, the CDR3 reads TGTGCCAGCAGTTCAGGGGGCGCGGGAGATACGCAGTATTTT.

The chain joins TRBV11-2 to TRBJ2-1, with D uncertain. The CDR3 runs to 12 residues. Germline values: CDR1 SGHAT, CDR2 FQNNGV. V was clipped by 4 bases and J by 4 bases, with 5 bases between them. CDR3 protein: CASSSGYNEQFF. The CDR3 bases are TGTGCCAGCAGCTCAGGTTACAATGAGCAGTTCTTC.

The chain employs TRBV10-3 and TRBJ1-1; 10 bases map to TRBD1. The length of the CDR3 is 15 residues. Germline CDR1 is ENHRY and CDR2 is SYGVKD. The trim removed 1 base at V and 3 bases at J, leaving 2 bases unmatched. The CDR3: CAISELDRGDTEAFF. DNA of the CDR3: TGTGCCATCAGTGAGTTGGACAGGGGGGACACTGAAGCTTTCTTT.